The clone carrying this T cell receptor beta chain has just one count. The antigen is undetermined. Just one base apart from a much larger clone, this may be a read error. The TCR beta CDR3 regions underwent amplification using RNA transcripts as the source. A first-round RT-PCR of the TCR CDR3 used the HTBI primer set. TCRdb passed the multiplex PCR reads through MiXCR, listing each CDR3 protein once. In the table there are roughly 570,000 distinct CDR3 sequences, about 15% of which are singletons. Uncontrolled infection, other autoimmune disease, pregnancy or lactation disqualified patients from enrolment. The source of the sample is a study of T cells in Graves' hyperthyroidism and ophthalmopathy. Whole-study context: Peripheral blood was collected at initial diagnosis, before any treatment.

The CDR3 consists of 15 residues. Germline CDR1 MNHNS, CDR2 SASEGT. Study-level points and caveats: A median around 6 months before onset, the model predicted ophthalmopathy. Most thyroid clonotypes with frequency above 0.001 were detected in blood.

V gene TRBV6-1 combines with J gene TRBJ2-1; D is uncertain. The TCR was taken from a young woman with Graves' hyperthyroidism. The sequencing sample was made of blood. The CDR3 region has the DNA TGTGTCAGCAGAGCGACCTTTTTCAGATACAATGAGCAGTTCTTC. This gives the protein CVSRATFFRYNEQFF.